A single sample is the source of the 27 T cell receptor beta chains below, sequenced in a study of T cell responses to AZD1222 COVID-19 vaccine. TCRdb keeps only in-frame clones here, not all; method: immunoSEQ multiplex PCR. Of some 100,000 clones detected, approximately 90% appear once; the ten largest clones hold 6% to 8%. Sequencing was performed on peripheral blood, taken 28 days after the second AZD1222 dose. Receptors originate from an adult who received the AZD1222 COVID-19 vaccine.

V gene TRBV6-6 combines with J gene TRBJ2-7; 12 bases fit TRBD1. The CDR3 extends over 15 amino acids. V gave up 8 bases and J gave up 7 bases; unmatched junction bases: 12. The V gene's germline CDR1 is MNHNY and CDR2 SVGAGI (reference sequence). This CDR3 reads CASCLTGTGGGEQYF. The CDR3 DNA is TGTGCCAGCTGCTTAACCGGGACAGGGGGCGGGGAGCAGTACTTC.

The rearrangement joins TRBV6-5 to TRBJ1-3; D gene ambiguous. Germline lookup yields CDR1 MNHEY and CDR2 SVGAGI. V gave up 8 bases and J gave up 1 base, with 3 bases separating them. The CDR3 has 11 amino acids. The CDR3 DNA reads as TGTGCCAGCCATTCTGGAAACACCATATATTTT. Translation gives CASHSGNTIYF.

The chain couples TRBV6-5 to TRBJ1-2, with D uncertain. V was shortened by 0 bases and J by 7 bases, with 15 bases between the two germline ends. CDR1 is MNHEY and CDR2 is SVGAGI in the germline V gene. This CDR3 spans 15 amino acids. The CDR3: CASSYSGSRRSGYTF. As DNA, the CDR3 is TGTGCCAGCAGTTACTCCGGCTCCCGGCGGAGTGGCTACACCTTC.

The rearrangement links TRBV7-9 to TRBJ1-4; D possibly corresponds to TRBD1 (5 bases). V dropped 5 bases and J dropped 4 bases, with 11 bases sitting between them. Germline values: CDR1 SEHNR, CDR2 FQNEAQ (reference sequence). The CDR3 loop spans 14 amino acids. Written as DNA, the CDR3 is TGTGCCAGCAGCCCAACCGGGGGTAATGAAAAACTGTTTTTT. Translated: CASSPTGGNEKLFF. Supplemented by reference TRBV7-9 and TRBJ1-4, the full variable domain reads DTGVSQNPRHKITKRGQNVTFRCDPISEHNRLYWYRQTLGQGPEFLTYFQNEAQLEKSRLLSDRFSAERPKGSFSTLEIQRTEQGDSAMYLCASSPTGGNEKLFFGSGTQLSVL.

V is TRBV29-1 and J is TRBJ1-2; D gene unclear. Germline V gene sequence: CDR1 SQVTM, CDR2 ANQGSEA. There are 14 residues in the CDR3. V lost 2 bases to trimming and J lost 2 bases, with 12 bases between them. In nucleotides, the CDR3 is TGCAGCGTTGAACCTACCGACTGGAACTATGGCTACACCTTC. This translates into CSVEPTDWNYGYTF. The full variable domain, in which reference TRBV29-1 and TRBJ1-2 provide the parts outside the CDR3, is SAVISQKPSRDICQRGTSLTIQCQVDSQVTMMFWYRQQPGQSLTLIATANQGSEATYESGFVIDKFPISRPNLTFSTLTVSNMSPEDSSIYLCSVEPTDWNYGYTFGSGTRLTVV.

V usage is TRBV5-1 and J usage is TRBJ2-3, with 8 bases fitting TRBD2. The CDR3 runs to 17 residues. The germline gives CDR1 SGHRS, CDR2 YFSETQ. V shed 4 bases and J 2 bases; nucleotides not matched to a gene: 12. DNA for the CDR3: TGCGCCAGCAGCAGAACTAGCGGAGGGACCCCCACAGATACGCAGTATTTT. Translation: CASSRTSGGTPTDTQYF.

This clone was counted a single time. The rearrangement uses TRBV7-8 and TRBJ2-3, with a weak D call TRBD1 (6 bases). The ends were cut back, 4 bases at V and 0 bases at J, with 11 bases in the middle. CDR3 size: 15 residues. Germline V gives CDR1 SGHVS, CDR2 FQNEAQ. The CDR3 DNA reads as TGTGCCAGCAGCTCTGACAGGCTAAGCACAGATACGCAGTATTTT. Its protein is CASSSDRLSTDTQYF.

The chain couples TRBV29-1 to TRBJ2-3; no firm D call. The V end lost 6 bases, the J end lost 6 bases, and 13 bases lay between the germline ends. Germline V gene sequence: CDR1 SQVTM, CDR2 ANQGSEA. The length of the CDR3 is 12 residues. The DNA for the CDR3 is TGCAGCGTAGAGACCCAGACGGATACGCAGTATTTT. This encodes CSVETQTDTQYF.

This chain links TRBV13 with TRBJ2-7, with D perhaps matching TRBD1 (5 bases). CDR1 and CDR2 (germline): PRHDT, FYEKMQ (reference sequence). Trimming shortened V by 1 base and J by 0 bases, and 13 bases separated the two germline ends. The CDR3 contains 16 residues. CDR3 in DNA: TGTGCCAGCAGCTTAGTTGGGGCGAGTTACTCCTACGAGCAGTACTTC. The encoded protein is CASSLVGASYSYEQYF.

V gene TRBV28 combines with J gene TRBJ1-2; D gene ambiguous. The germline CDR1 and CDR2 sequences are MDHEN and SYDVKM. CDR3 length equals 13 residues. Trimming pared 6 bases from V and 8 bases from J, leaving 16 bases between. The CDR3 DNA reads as TGTGCCAGCAGGCCGGGCCCTGGGAGGGGCTACACCTTC. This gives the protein CASRPGPGRGYTF.

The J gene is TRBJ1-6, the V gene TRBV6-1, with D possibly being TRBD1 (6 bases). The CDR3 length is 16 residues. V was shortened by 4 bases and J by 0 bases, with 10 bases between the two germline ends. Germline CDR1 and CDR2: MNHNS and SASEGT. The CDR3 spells CASSVTRGSYNSPLHF. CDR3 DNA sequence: TGTGCCAGCAGTGTTACCAGGGGCTCCTATAATTCACCCCTCCACTTT.

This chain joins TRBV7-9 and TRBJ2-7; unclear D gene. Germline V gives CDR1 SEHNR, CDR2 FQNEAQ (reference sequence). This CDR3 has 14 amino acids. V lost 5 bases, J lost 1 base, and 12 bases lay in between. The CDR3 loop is CASSDPWNSYEQYF. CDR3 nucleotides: TGTGCCAGCAGCGACCCCTGGAATTCCTACGAGCAGTACTTC.

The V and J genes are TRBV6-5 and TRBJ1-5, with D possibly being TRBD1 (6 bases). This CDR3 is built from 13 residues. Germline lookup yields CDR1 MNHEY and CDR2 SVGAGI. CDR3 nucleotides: TGTGCAGGGGGGCCGGGAGCGGGTCAGCCCCAGCATTTT. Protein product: CAGGPGAGQPQHF.

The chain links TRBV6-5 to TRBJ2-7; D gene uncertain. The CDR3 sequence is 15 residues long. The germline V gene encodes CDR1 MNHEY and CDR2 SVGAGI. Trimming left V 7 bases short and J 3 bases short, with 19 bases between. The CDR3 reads CASTPLSVPNYEQYF. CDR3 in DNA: TGTGCCAGCACACCCCTGTCCGTCCCAAACTACGAGCAGTACTTC.

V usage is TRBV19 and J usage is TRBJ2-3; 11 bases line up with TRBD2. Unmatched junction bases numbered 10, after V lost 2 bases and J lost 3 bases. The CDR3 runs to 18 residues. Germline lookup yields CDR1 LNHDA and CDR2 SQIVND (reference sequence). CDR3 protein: CASSIWGTSGGVTDTQYF. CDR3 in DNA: TGTGCCAGTAGTATATGGGGGACTAGCGGAGGGGTAACAGATACGCAGTATTTT.

CDR3 sequence: CASRVGYDEQFF. CDR3 nucleotides: TGTGCCAGCAGAGTAGGATACGATGAGCAGTTCTTC. V usage is TRBV6-5 and J usage is TRBJ2-1; D unclear. V was trimmed by 6 bases and J by 8 bases, leaving 11 bases between them. The germline gives CDR1 MNHEY, CDR2 SVGAGI. The CDR3 spans 12 residues.

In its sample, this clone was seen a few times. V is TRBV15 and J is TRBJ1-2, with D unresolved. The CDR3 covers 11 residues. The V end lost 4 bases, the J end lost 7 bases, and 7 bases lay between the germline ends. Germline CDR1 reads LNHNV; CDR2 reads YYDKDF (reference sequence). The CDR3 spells CATSNPGGYTF. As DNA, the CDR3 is TGTGCCACCAGCAACCCTGGTGGCTACACCTTC.

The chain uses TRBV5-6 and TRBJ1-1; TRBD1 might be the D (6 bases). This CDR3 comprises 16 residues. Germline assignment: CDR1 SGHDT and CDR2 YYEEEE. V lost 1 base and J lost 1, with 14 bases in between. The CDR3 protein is CASSLSPQGKNTEAFF. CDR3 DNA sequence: TGTGCCAGCAGCTTGTCACCTCAGGGGAAGAACACTGAAGCTTTCTTT.

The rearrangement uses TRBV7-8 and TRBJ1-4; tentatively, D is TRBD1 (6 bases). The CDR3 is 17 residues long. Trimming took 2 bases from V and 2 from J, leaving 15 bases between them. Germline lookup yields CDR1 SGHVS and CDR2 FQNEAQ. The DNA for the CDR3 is TGTGCCAGCAGCTTAATTCGGGGGGCAGTGACTAATGAAAAACTGTTTTTT. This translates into CASSLIRGAVTNEKLFF.

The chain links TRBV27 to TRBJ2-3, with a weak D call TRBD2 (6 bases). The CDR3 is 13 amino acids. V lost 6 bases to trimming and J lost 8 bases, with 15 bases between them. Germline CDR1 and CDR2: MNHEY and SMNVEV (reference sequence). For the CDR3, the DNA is TGTGCCAGCAGCATAGGAGGGGCCATTACGCAGTATTTT. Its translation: CASSIGGAITQYF.

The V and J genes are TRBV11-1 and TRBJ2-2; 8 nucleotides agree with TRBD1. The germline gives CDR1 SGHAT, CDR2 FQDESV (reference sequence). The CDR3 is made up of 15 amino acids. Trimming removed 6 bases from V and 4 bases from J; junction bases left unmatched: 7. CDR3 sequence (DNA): TGTGCCAGCAGTCTGGACAGGGCCGGCACCGGGGAGCTGTTTTTT. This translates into CASSLDRAGTGELFF.

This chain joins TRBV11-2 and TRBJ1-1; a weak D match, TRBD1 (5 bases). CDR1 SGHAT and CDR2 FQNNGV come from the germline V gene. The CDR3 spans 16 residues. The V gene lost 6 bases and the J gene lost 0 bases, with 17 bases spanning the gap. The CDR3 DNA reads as TGTGCCAGCAGACCCTCTCCGGGACGGGTGAACACTGAAGCTTTCTTT. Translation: CASRPSPGRVNTEAFF. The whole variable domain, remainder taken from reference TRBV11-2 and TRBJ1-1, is EAGVAQSPRYKIIEKRQSVAFWCNPISGHATLYWYQQILGQGPKLLIQFQNNGVVDDSQLPKDRFSAERLKGVDSTLKIQPAKLEDSAVYLCASRPSPGRVNTEAFFGQGTRLTVV.

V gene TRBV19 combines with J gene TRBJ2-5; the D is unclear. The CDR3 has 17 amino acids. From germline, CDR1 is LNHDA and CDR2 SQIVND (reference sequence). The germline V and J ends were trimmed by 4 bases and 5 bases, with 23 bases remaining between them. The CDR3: CASSTLGIPTPGETQYF. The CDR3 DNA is TGTGCCAGTAGTACCCTCGGAATTCCTACCCCCGGGGAGACCCAGTACTTC. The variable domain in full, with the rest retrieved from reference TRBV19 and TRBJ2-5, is DGGITQSPKYLFRKEGQNVTLSCEQNLNHDAMYWYRQDPGQGLRLIYYSQIVNDFQKGDIAEGYSVSREKKESFPLTVTSAQKNPTAFYLCASSTLGIPTPGETQYFGPGTRLLVL.

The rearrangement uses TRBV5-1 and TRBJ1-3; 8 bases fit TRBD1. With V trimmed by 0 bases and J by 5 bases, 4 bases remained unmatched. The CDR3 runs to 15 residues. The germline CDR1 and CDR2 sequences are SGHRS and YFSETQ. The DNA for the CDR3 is TGCGCCAGCAGCTTGGAGACAGGGGCTAGAAACACCATATATTTT. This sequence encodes CASSLETGARNTIYF.

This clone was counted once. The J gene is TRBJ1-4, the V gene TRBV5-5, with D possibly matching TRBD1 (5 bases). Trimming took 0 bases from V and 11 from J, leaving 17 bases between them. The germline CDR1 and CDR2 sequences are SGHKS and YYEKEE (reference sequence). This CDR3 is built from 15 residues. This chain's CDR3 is CASSLELLGGAKLFF. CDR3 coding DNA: TGTGCCAGCAGCTTGGAGTTGTTGGGCGGGGCGAAACTGTTTTTT.

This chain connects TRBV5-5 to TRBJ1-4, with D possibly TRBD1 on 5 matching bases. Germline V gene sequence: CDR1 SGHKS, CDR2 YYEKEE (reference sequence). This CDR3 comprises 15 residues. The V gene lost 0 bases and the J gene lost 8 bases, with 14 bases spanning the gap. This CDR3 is CASSLGKGVGEKLFF. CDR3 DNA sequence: TGTGCCAGCAGCTTGGGAAAAGGGGTGGGCGAAAAACTGTTTTTT.

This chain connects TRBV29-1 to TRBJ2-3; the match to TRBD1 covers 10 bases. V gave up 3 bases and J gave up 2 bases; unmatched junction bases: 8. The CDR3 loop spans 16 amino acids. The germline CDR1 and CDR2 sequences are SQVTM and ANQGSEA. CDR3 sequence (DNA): TGCAGCGTTGAGGCCGGACAGGGGGGGAACACAGATACGCAGTATTTT. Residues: CSVEAGQGGNTDTQYF.